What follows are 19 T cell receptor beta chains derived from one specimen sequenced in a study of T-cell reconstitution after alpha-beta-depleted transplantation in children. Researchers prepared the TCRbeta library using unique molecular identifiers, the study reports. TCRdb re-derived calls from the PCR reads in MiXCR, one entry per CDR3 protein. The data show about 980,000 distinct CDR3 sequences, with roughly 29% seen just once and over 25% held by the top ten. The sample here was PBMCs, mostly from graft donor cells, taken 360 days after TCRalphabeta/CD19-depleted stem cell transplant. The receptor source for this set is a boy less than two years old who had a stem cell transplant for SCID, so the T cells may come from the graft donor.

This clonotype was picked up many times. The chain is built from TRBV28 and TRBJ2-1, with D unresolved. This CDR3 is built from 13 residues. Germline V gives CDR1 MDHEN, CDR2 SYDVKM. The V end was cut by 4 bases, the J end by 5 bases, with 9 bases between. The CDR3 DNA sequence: TGTGCCAGCAGTTGGTTAAGAAACAATGAGCAGTTCTTC. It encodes CASSWLRNNEQFF.

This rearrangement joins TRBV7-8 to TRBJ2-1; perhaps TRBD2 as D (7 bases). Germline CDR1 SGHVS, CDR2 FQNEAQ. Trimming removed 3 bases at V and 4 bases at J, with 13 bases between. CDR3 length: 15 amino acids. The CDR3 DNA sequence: TGTGCCAGCAGCTTGGGGGGGCCGAAGTACAATGAGCAGTTCTTC. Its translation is CASSLGGPKYNEQFF.

DNA for the CDR3: TGTGCCAGCAGCTTAGGCCTGGAGTTGGGATCCGGATGGTACAATGAGCAGTTCTTC. It yields the protein CASSLGLELGSGWYNEQFF. The chain joins TRBV13 to TRBJ2-1; D is undetermined. CDR3 length: 19 amino acids. In germline, CDR1 is PRHDT, CDR2 FYEKMQ (reference sequence). Trimming removed 0 bases from V and 4 bases from J, with 22 bases in between.

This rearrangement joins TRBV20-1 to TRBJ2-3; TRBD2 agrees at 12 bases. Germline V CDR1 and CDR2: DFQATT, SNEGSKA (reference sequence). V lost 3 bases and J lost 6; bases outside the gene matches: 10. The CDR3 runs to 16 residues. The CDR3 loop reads CSASETSGGFLDTQYF. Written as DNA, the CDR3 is TGCAGTGCTAGTGAGACTAGCGGGGGATTCTTGGATACGCAGTATTTT.

CDR3: CSARNVQQETQYF. The DNA of the CDR3 is TGCAGTGCTCGAAACGTCCAACAAGAGACCCAGTACTTC. The chain is built from TRBV20-1 and TRBJ2-5; D ambiguous. Trimming cost V 5 bases and J 2 bases, with 12 bases left between them. The germline V gene has CDR1 DFQATT and CDR2 SNEGSKA (reference sequence). The CDR3 covers 13 residues.

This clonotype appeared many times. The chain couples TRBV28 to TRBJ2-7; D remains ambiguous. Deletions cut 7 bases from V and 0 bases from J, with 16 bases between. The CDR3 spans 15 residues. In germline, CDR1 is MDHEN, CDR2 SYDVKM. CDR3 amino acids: CASMSPAPGSYEQYF. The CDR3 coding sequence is TGTGCCAGCATGTCCCCTGCGCCGGGCTCCTACGAGCAGTACTTC.

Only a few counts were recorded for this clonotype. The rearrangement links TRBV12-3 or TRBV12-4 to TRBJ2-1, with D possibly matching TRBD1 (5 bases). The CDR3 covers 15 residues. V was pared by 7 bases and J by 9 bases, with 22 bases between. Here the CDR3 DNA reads TGTGCCAGCACTAAGGGGTGGCTACAGGTGGGTGAGCAGTTCTTC. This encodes CASTKGWLQVGEQFF.

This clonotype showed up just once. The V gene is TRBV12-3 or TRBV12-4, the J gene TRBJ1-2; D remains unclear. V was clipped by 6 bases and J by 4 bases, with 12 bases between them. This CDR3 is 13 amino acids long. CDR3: CASRAPGSYGYTF. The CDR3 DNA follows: TGTGCCAGCAGGGCCCCCGGGAGCTATGGCTACACCTTC.

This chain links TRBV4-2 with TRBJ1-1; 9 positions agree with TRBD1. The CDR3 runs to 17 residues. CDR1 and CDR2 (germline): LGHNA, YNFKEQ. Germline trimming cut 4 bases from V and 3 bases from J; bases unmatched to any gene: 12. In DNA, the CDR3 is TGTGCCAGCAGCCCCCGGGACAGGGTGGTGGGTTACACTGAAGCTTTCTTT. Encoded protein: CASSPRDRVVGYTEAFF.

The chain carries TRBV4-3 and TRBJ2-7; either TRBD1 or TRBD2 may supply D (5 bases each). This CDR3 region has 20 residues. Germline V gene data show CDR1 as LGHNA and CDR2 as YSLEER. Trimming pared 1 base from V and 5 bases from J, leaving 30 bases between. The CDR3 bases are TGCGCCAGCAGCCAAGTTCTTTCCGGGCCGCATGTACGGGGCGCCAACGAGCAGTACTTC. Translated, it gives CASSQVLSGPHVRGANEQYF.

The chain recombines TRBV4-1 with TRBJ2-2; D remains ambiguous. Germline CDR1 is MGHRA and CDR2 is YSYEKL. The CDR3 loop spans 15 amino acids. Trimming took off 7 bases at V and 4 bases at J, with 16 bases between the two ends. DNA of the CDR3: TGCGCCAGCACCAAAGGCAGAGGTGTCACCGGGGAGCTGTTTTTT. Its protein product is CASTKGRGVTGELFF.

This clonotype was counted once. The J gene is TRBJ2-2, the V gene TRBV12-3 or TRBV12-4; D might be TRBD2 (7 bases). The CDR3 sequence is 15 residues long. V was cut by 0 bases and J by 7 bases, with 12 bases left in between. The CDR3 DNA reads TGTGCCAGCAGTTTAGCGGGGGGGCCGGTCGGGGAGCTGTTTTTT. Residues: CASSLAGGPVGELFF.

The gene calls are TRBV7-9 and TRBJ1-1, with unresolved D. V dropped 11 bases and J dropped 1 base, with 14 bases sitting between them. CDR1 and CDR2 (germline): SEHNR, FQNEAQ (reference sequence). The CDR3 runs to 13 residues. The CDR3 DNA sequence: TGTGCCGGCCTTCAGTTGAAGAACACTGAAGCTTTCTTT. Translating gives CAGLQLKNTEAFF.

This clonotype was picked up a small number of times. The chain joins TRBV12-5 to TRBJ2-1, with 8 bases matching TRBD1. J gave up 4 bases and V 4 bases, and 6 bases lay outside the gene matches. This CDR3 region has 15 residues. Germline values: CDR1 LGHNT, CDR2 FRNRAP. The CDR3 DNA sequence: TGTGCTAGTGGTTCAGGGGGCGGGCAGTACAATGAGCAGTTCTTC. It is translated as CASGSGGGQYNEQFF.

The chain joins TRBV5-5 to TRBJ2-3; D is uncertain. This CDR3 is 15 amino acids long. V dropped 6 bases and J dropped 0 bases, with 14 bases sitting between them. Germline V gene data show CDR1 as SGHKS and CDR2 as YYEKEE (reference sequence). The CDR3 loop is CASTSWTKSTDTQYF. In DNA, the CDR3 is TGTGCCAGCACCTCCTGGACCAAAAGCACAGATACGCAGTATTTT.

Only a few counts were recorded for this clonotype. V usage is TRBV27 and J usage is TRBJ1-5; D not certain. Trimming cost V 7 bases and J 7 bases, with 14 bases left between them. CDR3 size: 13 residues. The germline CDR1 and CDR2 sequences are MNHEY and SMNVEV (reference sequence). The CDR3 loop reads CASTPSPTQPQHF. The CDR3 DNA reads TGTGCCAGCACCCCCTCTCCCACCCAGCCCCAGCATTTT.

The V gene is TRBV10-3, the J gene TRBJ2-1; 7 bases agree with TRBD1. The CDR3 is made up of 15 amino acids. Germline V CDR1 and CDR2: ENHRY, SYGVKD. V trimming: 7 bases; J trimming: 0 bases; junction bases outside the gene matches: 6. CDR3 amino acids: CAITADRSSYNEQFF. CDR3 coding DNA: TGTGCCATCACTGCGGACAGGAGCTCCTACAATGAGCAGTTCTTC.

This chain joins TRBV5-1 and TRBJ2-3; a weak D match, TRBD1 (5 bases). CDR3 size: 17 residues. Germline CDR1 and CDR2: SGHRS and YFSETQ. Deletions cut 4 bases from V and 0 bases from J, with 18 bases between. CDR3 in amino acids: CASSPQTAGGSTDTQYF. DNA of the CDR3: TGCGCCAGCAGCCCCCAGACAGCCGGTGGTAGCACAGATACGCAGTATTTT.

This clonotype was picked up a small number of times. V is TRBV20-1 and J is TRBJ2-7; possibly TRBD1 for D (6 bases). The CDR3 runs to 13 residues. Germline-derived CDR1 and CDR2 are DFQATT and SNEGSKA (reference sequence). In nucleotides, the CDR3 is TGCAGCGGGGCCCAGGGGAGTGCCTACGAGCAGTACTTC. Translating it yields CSGAQGSAYEQYF.